This T cell receptor beta chain comes out of a study of T cells in Graves' hyperthyroidism and ophthalmopathy. General study results and limits: From stable hyperthyroidism, ophthalmopathy was set apart by a 13 V-J model.

This clonotype was seen many times. The antigen remains unidentified. CDR3 length equals 13 residues. Germline CDR1 DFQATT, CDR2 SNEGSKA (reference sequence). Germline trimming cut 6 bases from V and 4 bases from J; bases unmatched to any gene: 6. Patients between 18 and 65 years old had hyperthyroidism, newly diagnosed and lasting under 2 months. Researchers barred patients who had uncontrolled infection, other autoimmune disease, pregnancy or lactation. What was amplified from RNA transcripts were TCR beta CDR3 regions. TCR CDR3 underwent first-round RT-PCR with the HTBI primer set. Each CDR3 protein is one row after TCRdb ran MiXCR on the multiplex PCR reads. The sample lists a few hundred thousand distinct CDR3 sequences, around 45% occurring once.

The source material was peripheral blood or thyroid tissue (not recorded which). The TCR originated in a woman aged 18 to 35 with Graves' hyperthyroidism. The chain uses TRBV20-1 and TRBJ1-1; 9 positions agree with TRBD1. The CDR3 region is CSALRDRVTEAFF. As DNA, the CDR3 is TGCAGTGCCCTCCGGGACAGGGTCACTGAAGCTTTCTTT.